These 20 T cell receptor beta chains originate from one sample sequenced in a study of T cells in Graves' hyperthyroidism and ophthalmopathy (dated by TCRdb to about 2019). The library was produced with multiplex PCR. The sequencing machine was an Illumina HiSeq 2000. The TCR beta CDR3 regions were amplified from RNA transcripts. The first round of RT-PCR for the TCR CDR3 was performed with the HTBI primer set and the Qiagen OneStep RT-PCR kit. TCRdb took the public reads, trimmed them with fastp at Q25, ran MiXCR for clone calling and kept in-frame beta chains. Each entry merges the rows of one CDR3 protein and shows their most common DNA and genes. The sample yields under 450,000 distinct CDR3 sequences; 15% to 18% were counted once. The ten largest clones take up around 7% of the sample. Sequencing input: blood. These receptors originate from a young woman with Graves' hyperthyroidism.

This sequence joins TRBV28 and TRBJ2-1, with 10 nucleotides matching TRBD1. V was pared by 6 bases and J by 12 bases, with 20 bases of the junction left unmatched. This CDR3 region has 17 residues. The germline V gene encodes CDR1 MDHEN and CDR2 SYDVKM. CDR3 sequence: CASRFGIGTGVGLTQFF. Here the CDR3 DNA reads TGTGCCAGCAGGTTCGGGATCGGGACAGGGGTCGGTTTGACGCAGTTCTTC.

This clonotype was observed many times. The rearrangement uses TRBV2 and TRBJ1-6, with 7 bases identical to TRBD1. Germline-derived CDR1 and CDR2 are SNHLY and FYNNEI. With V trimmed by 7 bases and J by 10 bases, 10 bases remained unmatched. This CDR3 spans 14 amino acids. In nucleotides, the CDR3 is TGTGCCAGCATCCGGGGAGGGGGCGAATCACCCCTCCACTTT. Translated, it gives CASIRGGGESPLHF.

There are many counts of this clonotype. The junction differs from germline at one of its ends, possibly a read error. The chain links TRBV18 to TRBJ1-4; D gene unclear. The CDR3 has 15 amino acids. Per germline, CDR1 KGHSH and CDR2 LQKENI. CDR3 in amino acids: CASPPPTLSGEKLFF. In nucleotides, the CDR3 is TGTGCCAGCCCACCGCCCACCCTAAGTGGTGAAAAACTGTTTTTT.

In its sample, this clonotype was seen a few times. The CDR3 DNA sequence: TGTGCCAGCAGCTTAGAACTATTAAACACCGGGGAGCTGTTTTTT. Protein sequence: CASSLELLNTGELFF. J is TRBJ2-2 and V is TRBV11-2; D not resolved. Germline V gene data show CDR1 as SGHAT and CDR2 as FQNNGV. The CDR3 is made up of 15 amino acids. The V end was cut by 0 bases, the J end by 2 bases, with 7 bases between. The whole variable domain, filled in from reference TRBV11-2 and TRBJ2-2, reads EAGVAQSPRYKIIEKRQSVAFWCNPISGHATLYWYQQILGQGPKLLIQFQNNGVVDDSQLPKDRFSAERLKGVDSTLKIQPAKLEDSAVYLCASSLELLNTGELFFGEGSRLTVL.

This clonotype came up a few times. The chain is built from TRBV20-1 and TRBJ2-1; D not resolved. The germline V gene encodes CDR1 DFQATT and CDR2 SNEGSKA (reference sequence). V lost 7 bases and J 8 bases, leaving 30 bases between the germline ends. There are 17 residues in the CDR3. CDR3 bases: TGCAGTGTACTGGGTGCGGAAGCTGGGTCCTTTATGGATGAGCAGTTCTTC. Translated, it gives CSVLGAEAGSFMDEQFF.

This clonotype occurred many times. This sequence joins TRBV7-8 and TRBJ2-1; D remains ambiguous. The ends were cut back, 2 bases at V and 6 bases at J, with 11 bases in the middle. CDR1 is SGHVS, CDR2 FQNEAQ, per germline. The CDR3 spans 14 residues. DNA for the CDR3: TGTGCCAGCAGCTTATCATCACGGACCAATGAGCAGTTCTTC. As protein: CASSLSSRTNEQFF.

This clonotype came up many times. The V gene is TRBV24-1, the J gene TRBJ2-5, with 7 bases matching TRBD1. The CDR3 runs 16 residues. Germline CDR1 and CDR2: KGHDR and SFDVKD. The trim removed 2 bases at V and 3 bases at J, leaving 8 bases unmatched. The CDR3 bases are TGTGCCACCAGTGATTCGGTTGGGGGACAGAAAGAGACCCAGTACTTC. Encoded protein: CATSDSVGGQKETQYF.

CDR3 region: CASQEAGAAYEQYF. The CDR3 DNA reads TGTGCTTCTCAGGAAGCGGGGGCAGCCTACGAGCAGTACTTC. V and J are TRBV7-9 and TRBJ2-7, with 8 bases lining up with TRBD2. Germline values: CDR1 SEHNR, CDR2 FQNEAQ (reference sequence). The CDR3 extends over 14 amino acids.

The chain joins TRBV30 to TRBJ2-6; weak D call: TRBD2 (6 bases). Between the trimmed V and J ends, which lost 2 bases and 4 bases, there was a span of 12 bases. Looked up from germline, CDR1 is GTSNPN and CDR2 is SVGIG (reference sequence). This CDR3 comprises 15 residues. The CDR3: CAWSSRGSGANVLTF. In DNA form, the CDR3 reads TGTGCCTGGAGTTCTCGGGGGTCGGGGGCCAACGTCCTGACTTTC.

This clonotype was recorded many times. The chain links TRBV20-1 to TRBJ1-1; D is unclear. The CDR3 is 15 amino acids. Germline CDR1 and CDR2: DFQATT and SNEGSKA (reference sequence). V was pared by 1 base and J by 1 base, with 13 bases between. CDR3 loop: CSARGGGWTNTEAFF. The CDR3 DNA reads TGCAGTGCTAGAGGGGGTGGTTGGACGAACACTGAAGCTTTCTTT.

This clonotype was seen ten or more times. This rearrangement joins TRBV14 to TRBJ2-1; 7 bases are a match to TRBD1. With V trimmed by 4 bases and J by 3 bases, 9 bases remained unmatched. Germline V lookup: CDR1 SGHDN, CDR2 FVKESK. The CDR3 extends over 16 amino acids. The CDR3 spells CASSPSAGGHYNEQFF. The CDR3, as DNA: TGTGCCAGCAGCCCCTCTGCAGGGGGACACTACAATGAGCAGTTCTTC.

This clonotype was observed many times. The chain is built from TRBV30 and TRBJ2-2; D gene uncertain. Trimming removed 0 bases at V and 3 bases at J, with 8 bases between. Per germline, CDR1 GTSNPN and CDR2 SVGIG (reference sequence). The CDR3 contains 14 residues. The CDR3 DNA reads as TGTGCCTGGAGTGTACAGCTTGACACCGGGGAGCTGTTTTTT. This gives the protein CAWSVQLDTGELFF.

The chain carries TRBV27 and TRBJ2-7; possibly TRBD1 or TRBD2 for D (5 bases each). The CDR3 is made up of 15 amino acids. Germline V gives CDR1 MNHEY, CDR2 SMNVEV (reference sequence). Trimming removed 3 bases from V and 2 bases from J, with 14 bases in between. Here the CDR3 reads CASSFSGASPYEQYF. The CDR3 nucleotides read TGTGCCAGCAGTTTTTCCGGGGCCAGTCCCTACGAGCAGTACTTC.

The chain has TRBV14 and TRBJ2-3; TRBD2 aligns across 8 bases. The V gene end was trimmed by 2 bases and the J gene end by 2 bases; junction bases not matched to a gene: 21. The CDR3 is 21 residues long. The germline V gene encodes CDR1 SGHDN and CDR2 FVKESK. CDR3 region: CASSQFPGLEWGSGHTDTQYF. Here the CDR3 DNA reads TGTGCCAGCAGCCAATTTCCGGGACTAGAGTGGGGGTCCGGGCACACAGATACGCAGTATTTT.

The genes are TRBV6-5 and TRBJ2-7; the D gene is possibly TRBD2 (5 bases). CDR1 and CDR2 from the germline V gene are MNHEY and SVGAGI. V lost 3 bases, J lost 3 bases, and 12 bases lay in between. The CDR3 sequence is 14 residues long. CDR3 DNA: TGTGCCAGCAGTTATCACAGCGGAGGCTACGAGCAGTACTTC. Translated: CASSYHSGGYEQYF.

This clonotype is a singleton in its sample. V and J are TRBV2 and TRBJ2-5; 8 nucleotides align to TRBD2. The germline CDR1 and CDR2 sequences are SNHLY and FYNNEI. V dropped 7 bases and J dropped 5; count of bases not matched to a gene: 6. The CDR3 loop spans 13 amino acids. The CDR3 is CASTGAGGETQYF. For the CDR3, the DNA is TGTGCCAGCACCGGGGCGGGGGGCGAGACCCAGTACTTC.

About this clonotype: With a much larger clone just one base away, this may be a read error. This CDR3 reads CASSESTKETPYF. In DNA, the CDR3 is TGCGCCAGCAGTGAGTCGACGAAGGAGACCCCGTACTTC. The chain carries TRBV10-1 and TRBJ2-5; D is uncertain. CDR3 length: 13 amino acids. Germline V gene lookup returns CDR1 WNHNN and CDR2 SYGVQD (reference sequence).

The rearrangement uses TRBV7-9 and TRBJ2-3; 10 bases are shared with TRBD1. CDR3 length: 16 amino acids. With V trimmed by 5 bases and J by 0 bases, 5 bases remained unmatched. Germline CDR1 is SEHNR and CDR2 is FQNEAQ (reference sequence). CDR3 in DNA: TGTGCCAGCAGCCCCCGACAGGGGGCGAGCACAGATACGCAGTATTTT. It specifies CASSPRQGASTDTQYF.

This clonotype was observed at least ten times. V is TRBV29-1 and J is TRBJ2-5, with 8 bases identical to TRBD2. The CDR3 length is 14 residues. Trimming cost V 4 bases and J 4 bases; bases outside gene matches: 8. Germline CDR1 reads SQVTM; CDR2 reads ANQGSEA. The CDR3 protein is CSVGGEGLGETQYF. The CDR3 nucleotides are TGCAGCGTTGGGGGGGAGGGACTAGGAGAGACCCAGTACTTC.

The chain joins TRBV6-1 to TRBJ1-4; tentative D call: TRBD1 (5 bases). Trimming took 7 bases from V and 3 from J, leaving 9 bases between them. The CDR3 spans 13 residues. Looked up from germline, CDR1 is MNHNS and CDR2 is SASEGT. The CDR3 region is CASKGLPNEKLFF. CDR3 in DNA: TGTGCCAGCAAGGGACTTCCTAATGAAAAACTGTTTTTT.